Given below is one T cell receptor beta chain in context. Its specificity is unknown. This record belongs to a study of cytomegalovirus exposure and HLA in healthy donors. General study findings and limits: The study designated fewer than 200 TCR beta chains cytomegalovirus-associated. Cytomegalovirus status was reportedly diagnosed by the classifier with high specificity and sensitivity.

This CDR3 spans 15 amino acids. CDR1 and CDR2 (germline): MNHEY, SMNVEV (reference sequence). V was trimmed by 7 bases and J by 2 bases, leaving 15 bases between them. Vbeta (60) and Jbeta (13) primers were used in the PCR. The table came from immunoSEQ multiplex PCR; TCRdb's copy has only in-frame clones and leaves some out. The sample includes about 190,000 clones, 80% to 85% of them seen just once. Sample: PBMCs. V and J are TRBV27 and TRBJ2-1; weak D call: TRBD2 (6 bases). This TCR derives from a man aged 45 to 65 in good health and CMV-seronegative. CDR3 amino acids: CASTQTSPTYNEQFF. Written as DNA, the CDR3 is TGTGCCAGCACTCAGACTAGTCCAACCTACAATGAGCAGTTCTTC.